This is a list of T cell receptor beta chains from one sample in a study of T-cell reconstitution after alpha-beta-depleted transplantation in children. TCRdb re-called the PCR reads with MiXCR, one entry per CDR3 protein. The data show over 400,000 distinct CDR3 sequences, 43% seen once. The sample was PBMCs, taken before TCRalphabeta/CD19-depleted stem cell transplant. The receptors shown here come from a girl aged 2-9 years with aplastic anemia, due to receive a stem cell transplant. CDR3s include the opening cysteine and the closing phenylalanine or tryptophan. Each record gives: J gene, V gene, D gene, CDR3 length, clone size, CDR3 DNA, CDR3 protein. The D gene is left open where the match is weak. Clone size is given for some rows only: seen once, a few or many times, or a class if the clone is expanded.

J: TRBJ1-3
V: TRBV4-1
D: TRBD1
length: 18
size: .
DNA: TGCGCCAGCAGCCAAGATTTAGGACAGGGGGCGTTGGTTGGGACCATATATTTT
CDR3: CASSQDLGQGALVGTIYF

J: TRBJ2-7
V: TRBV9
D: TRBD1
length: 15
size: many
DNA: TGTGCCAGCAGCGAACGACAGGGTGAGCGCTACGAGCAGTACTTC
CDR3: CASSERQGERYEQYF

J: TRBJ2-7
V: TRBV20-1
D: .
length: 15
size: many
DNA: TGCAGTGCTAGAGGGACCTCAGGGGCATCCTACGAGCAGTACTTC
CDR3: CSARGTSGASYEQYF

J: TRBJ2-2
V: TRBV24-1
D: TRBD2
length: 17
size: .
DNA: TGTGCCACCAGTGATGCTAGCGGGAGAGGGTACACCGGGGAGCTGTTTTTT
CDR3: CATSDASGRGYTGELFF

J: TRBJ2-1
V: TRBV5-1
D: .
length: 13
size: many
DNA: TGTGCCAGCAGCTTAACAGGCTACAATGAGCAGTTCTTC
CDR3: CASSLTGYNEQFF

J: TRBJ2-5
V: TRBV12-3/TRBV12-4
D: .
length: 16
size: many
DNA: TGTGCCAGCAGTAAATCGGCCCGGGGATTTCAAGAGACCCAGTACTTC
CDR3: CASSKSARGFQETQYF

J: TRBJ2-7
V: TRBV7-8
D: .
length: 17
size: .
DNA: TGTGCCAGCAGCTCACCCCTCGGGGATAACCCCTCTCTCGAGCAGTACTTC
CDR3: CASSSPLGDNPSLEQYF

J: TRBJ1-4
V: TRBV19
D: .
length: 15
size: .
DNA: TGTGCCAGTAGTACCCGAAGATTCAGGCAAGAAAAACTGTTTTTT
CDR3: CASSTRRFRQEKLFF

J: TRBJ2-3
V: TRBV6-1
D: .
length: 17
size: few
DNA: TGTGCCAGCAGTCTCCAGGGGCTAGCGGTTAGCACAGATACGCAGTATTTT
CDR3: CASSLQGLAVSTDTQYF

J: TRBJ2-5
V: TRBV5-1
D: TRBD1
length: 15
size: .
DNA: TGCGCCAGCAGCTTGGTGTCAGGGGGCAGAGAGACCCAGTACTTC
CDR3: CASSLVSGGRETQYF

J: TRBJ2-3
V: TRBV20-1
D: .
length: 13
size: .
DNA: TGCAGTGCTAGACGAACTAGCACAGATACGCAGTATTTT
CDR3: CSARRTSTDTQYF

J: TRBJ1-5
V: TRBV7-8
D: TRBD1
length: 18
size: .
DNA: TGTGCCAGCAGGTTCTCAGGGGGGGCCCCGGCGAGCAATCAGCCCCAGCATTTT
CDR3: CASRFSGGAPASNQPQHF

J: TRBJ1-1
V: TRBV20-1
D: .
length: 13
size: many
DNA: TGCAGTGCTTATACAGGAACTGGGACTGAAGCTTTCTTT
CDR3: CSAYTGTGTEAFF

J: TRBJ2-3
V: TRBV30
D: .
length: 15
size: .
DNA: TGTGCCTGGGCGCTCCACACTCCTAGCACAGATACGCAGTATTTT
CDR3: CAWALHTPSTDTQYF

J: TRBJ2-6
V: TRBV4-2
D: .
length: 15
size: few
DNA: TGTGCCAGCAGCCCGGACCACTCTGGGGCCAACGTCCTGACTTTC
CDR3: CASSPDHSGANVLTF

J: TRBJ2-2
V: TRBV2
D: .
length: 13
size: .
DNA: TGTGCCAGCAGTGAAGGATTCACCGGGGAGCTGTTTTTT
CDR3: CASSEGFTGELFF

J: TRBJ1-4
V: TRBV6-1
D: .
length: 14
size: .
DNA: TGTGCCAGCAGTGAGGCAGGGGTGGATGAAAAACTGTTTTTT
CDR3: CASSEAGVDEKLFF

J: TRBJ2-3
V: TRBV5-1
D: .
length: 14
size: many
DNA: TGCGCCAGCAATGTGGACTGGAGCACAGATACGCAGTATTTT
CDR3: CASNVDWSTDTQYF

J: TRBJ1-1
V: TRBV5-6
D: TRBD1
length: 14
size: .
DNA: TGTGCCAGCAGCCTCCCGACAGGGACCACTGAAGCTTTCTTT
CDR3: CASSLPTGTTEAFF

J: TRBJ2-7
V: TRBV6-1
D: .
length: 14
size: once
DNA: TGTGCCAGCAGCACGAGGACTGTTACCTACGAGCAGTACTTC
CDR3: CASSTRTVTYEQYF

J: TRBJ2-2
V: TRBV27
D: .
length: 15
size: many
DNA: TGTGCCAGCAGTTTTCGTAGTGTTGGAACCGGGGAGCTGTTTTTT
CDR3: CASSFRSVGTGELFF

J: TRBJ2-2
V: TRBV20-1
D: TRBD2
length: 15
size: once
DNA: TGCAGTGCGCGGACTAGCGGGGAGAACACCGGGGAGCTGTTTTTT
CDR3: CSARTSGENTGELFF

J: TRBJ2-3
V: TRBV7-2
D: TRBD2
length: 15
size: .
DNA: TGTGCCAGCAGAGAAACTAGCGGGGGATCAGATACGCAGTATTTT
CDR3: CASRETSGGSDTQYF

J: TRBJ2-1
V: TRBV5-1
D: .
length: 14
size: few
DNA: TGCGCCAGCAGCTTAGGTATGGACTTAAATGAGCAGTTCTTC
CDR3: CASSLGMDLNEQFF

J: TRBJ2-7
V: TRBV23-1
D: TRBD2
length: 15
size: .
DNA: TGCGCCAGCAGTCACGGGACTAGCCCTCCCTACGAGCAGTACTTC
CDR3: CASSHGTSPPYEQYF

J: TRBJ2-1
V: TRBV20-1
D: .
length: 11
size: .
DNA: TGCAGTGCTAGAGCCCCCAATGAGCAGTTCTTC
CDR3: CSARAPNEQFF

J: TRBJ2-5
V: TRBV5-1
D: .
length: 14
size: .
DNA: TGCGCCAGCAGCTTGCAGGGGCAGAGGGAGACCCAGTACTTC
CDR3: CASSLQGQRETQYF

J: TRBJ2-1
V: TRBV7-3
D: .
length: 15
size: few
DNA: TGTGCCAGCAGCCCCCCGAGCCCAGGGATTGATGAGCAGTTCTTC
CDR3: CASSPPSPGIDEQFF

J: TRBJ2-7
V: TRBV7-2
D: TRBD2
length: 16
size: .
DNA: TGTGCCAGCAGCAAGACTAGCGGGAGTTTTGGCTACGAGCAGTACTTC
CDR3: CASSKTSGSFGYEQYF

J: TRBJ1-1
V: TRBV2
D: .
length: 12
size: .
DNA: TGTGCCAGCAGTGTGAGGGCTCCTGAAGCTTTCTTT
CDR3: CASSVRAPEAFF

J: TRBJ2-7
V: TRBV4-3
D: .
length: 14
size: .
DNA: TGCGCCAGCAGCCAAGATACCGAGTTCAGCGAGCAGTACTTC
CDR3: CASSQDTEFSEQYF

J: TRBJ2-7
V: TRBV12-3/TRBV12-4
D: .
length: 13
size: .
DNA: TGTGCCAGCACCCCGGGGCTAGCGCGGGAGCAGTACTTC
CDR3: CASTPGLAREQYF

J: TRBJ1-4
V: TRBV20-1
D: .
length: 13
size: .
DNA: TGCAGTGTTCGGAGGCTAAGTCCTGAAAAACTGTTTTTT
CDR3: CSVRRLSPEKLFF

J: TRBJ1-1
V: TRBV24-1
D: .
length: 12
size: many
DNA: TGTGCCACCAGTGATTCAGTCGGACGAGCTTTCTTT
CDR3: CATSDSVGRAFF

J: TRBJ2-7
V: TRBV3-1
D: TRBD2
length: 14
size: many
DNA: TGTGCCAGCAGCTTAAGCGGGGGATCCTACGAGCAGTACTTC
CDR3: CASSLSGGSYEQYF

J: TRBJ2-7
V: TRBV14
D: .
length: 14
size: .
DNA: TGTGCCAGCAGCCATTCTCGCAGCTCCTACGAGCAGTACTTC
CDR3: CASSHSRSSYEQYF

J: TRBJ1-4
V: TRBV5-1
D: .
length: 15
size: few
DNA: TGCGCCAGCAGGGGGGACCCAGGCCCTAATGAAAAACTGTTTTTT
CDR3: CASRGDPGPNEKLFF

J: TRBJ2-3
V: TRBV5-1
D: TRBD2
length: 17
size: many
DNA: TGCGCCAGCAGCTTGGCCGAAGGCGGGAGACCCCAAGATACGCAGTATTTT
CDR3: CASSLAEGGRPQDTQYF

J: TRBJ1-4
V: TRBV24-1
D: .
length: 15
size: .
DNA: TGTGCCACCAGCGCAGGGGCGGTTGCTAATGAAAAACTGTTTTTT
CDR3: CATSAGAVANEKLFF

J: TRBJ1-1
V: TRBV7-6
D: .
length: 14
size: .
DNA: TGTGCCAGCAGTCGTGGCAACTCGGGGACTGAAGCTTTCTTT
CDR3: CASSRGNSGTEAFF

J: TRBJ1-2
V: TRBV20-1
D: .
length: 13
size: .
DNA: TGCAGTGCTAGAATCGGGACAACCTATGGCTACACCTTC
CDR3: CSARIGTTYGYTF

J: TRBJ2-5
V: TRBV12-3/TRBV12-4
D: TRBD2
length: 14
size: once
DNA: TGTGCCAGCACCTTTAGTAGCGGGAGTGAGACCCAGTACTTC
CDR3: CASTFSSGSETQYF

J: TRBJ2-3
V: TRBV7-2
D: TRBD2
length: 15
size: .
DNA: TGTGCCAGCAGAGGACTAGCGGGGGTCACAGATACGCAGTATTTT
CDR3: CASRGLAGVTDTQYF

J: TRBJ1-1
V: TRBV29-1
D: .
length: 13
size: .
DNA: TGCAGCGTCGGCGGGCCCGCAGCCACTGAAGCTTTCTTT
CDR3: CSVGGPAATEAFF

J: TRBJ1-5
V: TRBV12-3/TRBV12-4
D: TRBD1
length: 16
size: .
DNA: TGTGCCAGCAGACCTCAGGGGGGGAATAGCAATCAGCCCCAGCATTTT
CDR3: CASRPQGGNSNQPQHF

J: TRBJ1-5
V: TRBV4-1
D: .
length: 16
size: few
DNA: TGCGCCAGCAGCCAAGACACCCATGGGGGCCCCAGGCCCCAGCATTTT
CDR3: CASSQDTHGGPRPQHF

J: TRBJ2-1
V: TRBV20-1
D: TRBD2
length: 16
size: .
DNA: TGCTGTGCTAGATCCCGGCTAGCGGTCACCTGGGGTGAGCAGTTCTTC
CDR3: CCARSRLAVTWGEQFF

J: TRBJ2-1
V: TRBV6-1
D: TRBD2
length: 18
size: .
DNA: TGTGCCAGCAGTGAATCTCGCTTGGGACTAGCGCGGAACAATGAGCAGTTCTTC
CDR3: CASSESRLGLARNNEQFF

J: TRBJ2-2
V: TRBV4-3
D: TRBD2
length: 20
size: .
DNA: TGCGCCAGCAGCCAAGAGGTCATGACTAGCGGGCGAGTGGGCACCGGGGAGCTGTTTTTT
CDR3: CASSQEVMTSGRVGTGELFF

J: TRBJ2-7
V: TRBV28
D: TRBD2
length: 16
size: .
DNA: TGTGCCAGCAGTTTATCGACTAGCGGGAGGGCCTACGAGCAGTACTTC
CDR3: CASSLSTSGRAYEQYF

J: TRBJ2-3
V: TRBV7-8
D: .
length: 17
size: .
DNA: TGTGCCAGCAGCCCAAGGGCGCCGGGTTTGGGCACAGATACGCAGTATTTT
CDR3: CASSPRAPGLGTDTQYF

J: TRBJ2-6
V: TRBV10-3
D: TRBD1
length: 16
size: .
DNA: TGTGCCACACGGGACAGGGGACACTCTGGGGCCAACGTCCTGACTTTC
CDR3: CATRDRGHSGANVLTF

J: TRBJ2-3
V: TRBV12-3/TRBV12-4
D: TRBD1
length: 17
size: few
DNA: TGTGCCAGCAGTTGGGACAGGGGGGGAAGTAGCACAGATACGCAGTATTTT
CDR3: CASSWDRGGSSTDTQYF

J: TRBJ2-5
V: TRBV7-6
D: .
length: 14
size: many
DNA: TGTGCCAGCAGCTTAGTTCCGGGGATGGAGACCCAGTACTTC
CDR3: CASSLVPGMETQYF

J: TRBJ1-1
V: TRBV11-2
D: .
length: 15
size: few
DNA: TGTGCCAGCAGCTTGGTGAGGGGCATGAACACTGAAGCTTTCTTT
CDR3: CASSLVRGMNTEAFF

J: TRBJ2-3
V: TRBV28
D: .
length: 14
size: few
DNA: TGTGCCATCCGGCCCTCGGACGACACAGATACGCAGTATTTT
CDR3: CAIRPSDDTDTQYF